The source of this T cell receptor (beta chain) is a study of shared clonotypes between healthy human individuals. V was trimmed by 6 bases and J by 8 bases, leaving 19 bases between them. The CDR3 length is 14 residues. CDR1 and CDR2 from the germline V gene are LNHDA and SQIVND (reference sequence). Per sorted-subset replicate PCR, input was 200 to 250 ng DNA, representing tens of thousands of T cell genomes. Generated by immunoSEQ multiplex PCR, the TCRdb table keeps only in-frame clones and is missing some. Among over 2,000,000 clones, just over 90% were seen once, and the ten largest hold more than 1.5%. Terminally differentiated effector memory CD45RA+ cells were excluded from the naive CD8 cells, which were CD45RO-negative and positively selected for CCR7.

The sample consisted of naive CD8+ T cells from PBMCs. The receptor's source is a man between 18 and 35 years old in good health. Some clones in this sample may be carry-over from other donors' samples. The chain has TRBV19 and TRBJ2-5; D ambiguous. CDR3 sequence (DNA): TGTGCCAGTAGCCGCCCCGGGCCCCCGAAAACCCAGTACTTC. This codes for CASSRPGPPKTQYF.